Listed here is a single T cell receptor (beta chain). Trimming at V came to 5 bases and at J to 7 bases, leaving 3 bases not matched to a gene. This CDR3 is built from 15 residues. The germline V gene has CDR1 MNHEY and CDR2 SVGAGI. Seattle patients were enrolled during active infection and followed longitudinally. Some clones are missing from TCRdb's copy, which holds only in-frame ones; the method was immunoSEQ multiplex PCR. The sample holds over 250,000 clones, more than 90% seen once. This sample was included in a study of blood T cell repertoires in COVID-19. This TCR was sampled from a person under 30 with COVID-19, enrolled during active disease. This sequence joins TRBV6-5 and TRBJ2-1, with 15 bases fitting TRBD2. The sequencing sample was made of peripheral blood. Written as DNA, the CDR3 is TGTGCCAGCAGTCGGACTAGCGGGAGGGCGAATGAGCAGTTCTTC. Protein sequence: CASSRTSGRANEQFF.